The 28 T cell receptor beta chains presented below share a single source sample, sequenced in a study of metastatic and nonmetastatic thyroid tumors. Thyroid surgery had not been preceded by any treatment in any patient. TCRdb re-analyzed the PCR reads using MiXCR. The sample records roughly 23,000 clones, less than 20% being singletons. The sample consisted of adjacent normal tissue. The receptors stem from a male donor with papillary thyroid cancer or a benign thyroid nodule (not recorded which). Some clones in this sample may be carry-over from other donors' samples.

This clone was detected a few times. Given a much more abundant clone one base away, this may be a read error. The same CDR3 is also encoded by other DNA sequences in this sample. The chain links TRBV10-3 to TRBJ2-5; 8 bases map to TRBD1. In germline, CDR1 is ENHRY, CDR2 SYGVKD. The CDR3 contains 14 residues. DNA of the CDR3: TGTGCCATCAGTTCTGCGACAGGGGAAGAGGCCCAGTACTTT. As protein: CAISSATGEEAQYF.

This clone was detected once. Germline is not matched at one junction end, which may reflect a read error. The chain combines TRBV4-1 with TRBJ2-7; TRBD2 matches at 9 bases. Germline V CDR1 and CDR2: MGHRA, YSYEKL. The length of the CDR3 is 15 residues. CDR3 sequence (DNA): TGCGTCAGCAGCCTCAGCGGGGGGCAGACATACGAGCATTACTTC. The encoded protein is CVSSLSGGQTYEHYF.

The table lists this clone with many counts. The chain links TRBV28 to TRBJ1-3, with D maybe TRBD1 (5 bases). The CDR3 sequence is 21 residues long. Germline V CDR1 and CDR2: MDHEN, SYDVKM. Trimming removed 6 bases at V and 9 bases at J, with 39 bases between. In nucleotides, the CDR3 is TGTGCCAGCAGCCACCTAGACACCTTAAAATTCGGGGCCCTCCGGGGTGGCACCATATATTTT. Translating gives CASSHLDTLKFGALRGGTIYF.

In its sample, this clone ranks as medium-sized. The J gene is TRBJ2-3, the V gene TRBV28, with 13 bases that match TRBD2. This CDR3 has 17 amino acids. Germline values: CDR1 MDHEN, CDR2 SYDVKM. V lost 6 bases and J lost 2; bases outside the gene matches: 8. For the CDR3, the DNA is TGTGCCAGCAGCGGACCGGGACTAGCGGGAACCACAGATACGCAGTATTTT. The encoded protein is CASSGPGLAGTTDTQYF.

Notes on this clone: A much larger clone is a single base away; this may be a read error. The identical CDR3 is also encoded by other nucleotide sequences in the sample. The chain links TRBV10-3 to TRBJ1-4; D is undetermined. This CDR3 is built from 14 residues. In germline, CDR1 is ENHRY, CDR2 SYGVKD. For the CDR3, the DNA is TGTGCCACCAGTGGCCAACTTGCACATGAAAAACTGTTTTTT. Residues: CATSGQLAHEKLFF.

CDR3 amino acids: CASSSYGGYRGYEQFF. The CDR3 nucleotides read TGTGCCAGCAGCTCCTATGGGGGTTACAGGGGATATGAGCAGTTCTTC. This chain connects TRBV11-2 to TRBJ2-1; 7 bases fit TRBD1. CDR1 is SGHAT and CDR2 is FQNNGV in the germline V gene. J lost 8 bases, V lost 4 bases, and 14 bases had no gene match. CDR3 length equals 16 residues.

This rearrangement joins TRBV27 to TRBJ2-2; 7 bases match TRBD1. J was trimmed by 1 base and V by 9 bases; bases with no gene match: 17. CDR3 length: 18 amino acids. The germline V gene encodes CDR1 MNHEY and CDR2 SMNVEV (reference sequence). For the CDR3, the DNA is TGTGCCAGTAGTAAACAGGGGACCCCCCCAGTGAACACCGGGGAGCTGTTTTTT. As protein: CASSKQGTPPVNTGELFF.

The chain is built from TRBV20-1 and TRBJ2-7; TRBD1 might be the D (6 bases). The CDR3 totals 16 residues. The V end lost 5 bases, the J end lost 5 bases, and 25 bases lay between the germline ends. CDR1 is DFQATT, CDR2 SNEGSKA, per germline (reference sequence). In nucleotides, the CDR3 is TGCAGTGCTTTCAGTCAACAGGGAAGATTTTTCGACGAGCAGTACTTC. Protein: CSAFSQQGRFFDEQYF.

This clone showed up many times. V is TRBV7-8 and J is TRBJ1-6, with D tentatively TRBD1 (6 bases). This CDR3 region has 21 residues. Trimming shortened V by 3 bases and J by 3 bases, and 27 bases separated the two germline ends. Germline CDR1 SGHVS, CDR2 FQNEAQ. The CDR3 region is CASSFRPHRESTTLYNSPLHF. The CDR3 bases are TGTGCCAGCAGCTTTCGTCCCCACAGGGAATCTACTACCCTCTATAATTCACCCCTCCACTTT.

By share, this clone ranks as medium-sized (0.01 to 0.1%). Other nucleotide sequences in the sample specify the same CDR3. The J gene is TRBJ2-2, the V gene TRBV6-1; D is undetermined. V dropped 1 base and J dropped 0 bases, with 12 bases sitting between them. CDR1 is MNHNS, CDR2 SASEGT, per germline. This CDR3 is built from 17 residues. The CDR3 DNA is TGTGCCAGCAGTGAAGTATGGGGAAATGCGAACACCGGGGAGCTGTTTTTT. It specifies CASSEVWGNANTGELFF.

This clone was observed many times. The chain links TRBV5-1 to TRBJ1-1; perhaps TRBD1 as D (5 bases). The ends were cut back, 2 bases at V and 5 bases at J, with 10 bases in the middle. This CDR3 region has 13 residues. CDR1 is SGHRS, CDR2 YFSETQ, per germline. CDR3 sequence: CASSFQGETEAFF. DNA for the CDR3: TGCGCCAGCAGCTTCCAGGGAGAAACTGAAGCTTTCTTT.

In this sample, this clone turned up a few times. A read error may be the cause here, since a much bigger clone is one base away. The genes are TRBV4-1 and TRBJ1-5, with 7 bases aligning to TRBD1. Germline V gene sequence: CDR1 MGHRA, CDR2 YSYEKL. This CDR3 is 13 amino acids long. The CDR3 DNA is TGCGCCAGCAGTTTCAGGGGGACTCAGTCCCAGCATTTT. It is translated as CASSFRGTQSQHF.

This clone has at least ten counts. The chain combines TRBV6-2 or TRBV6-3 with TRBJ2-7; 12 bases align to TRBD1. After removal of 4 bases from V and 6 bases from J, the junction contained 4 bases not matched to a gene. Germline V CDR1 and CDR2: MNHEY, SVGEGT. The CDR3 length is 14 residues. This chain's CDR3 is CASSSGTGGFEQYF. For the CDR3, the DNA is TGTGCCAGCAGTTCCGGGACAGGGGGCTTCGAGCAGTACTTC.

In this sample, this clone is medium-sized. Other DNA sequences in the same sample also yield this CDR3. The V call is TRBV20-1, the J call TRBJ2-7; tentatively, D is TRBD1 (5 bases). The germline V gene has CDR1 DFQATT and CDR2 SNEGSKA (reference sequence). The CDR3 length is 15 residues. V was shortened by 0 bases and J by 0 bases, with 12 bases between the two germline ends. DNA for the CDR3: TGCAGTGCTAGAGAGGAAGGGGTCGTCTCCTACGAGCAGTACGTC. Amino acid sequence: CSAREEGVVSYEQYV.

The table lists this clone with a few counts. A read error may explain this, as a much larger clone is one base away. The chain employs TRBV10-2 and TRBJ2-1; the D gene is possibly TRBD2 (5 bases). The CDR3 sequence is 15 residues long. The ends were cut back, 6 bases at V and 1 base at J, with 13 bases in the middle. Germline lookup yields CDR1 WSHSY and CDR2 SAAADI. The CDR3 region has the DNA TGCGCCAGCAGAAGGACTGGCTGTTCCTACAATGAGCAGTTCTTC. This gives the protein CASRRTGCSYNEQFF.

By frequency in the sample, this clone is medium-sized. V is TRBV28 and J is TRBJ2-7; TRBD2 aligns across 8 bases. The CDR3 length is 14 residues. Looked up from germline, CDR1 is MDHEN and CDR2 is SYDVKM. Trimming took 2 bases from V and 4 from J; bases not matched to a gene: 4. CDR3 sequence (DNA): TGTGCCAGCAGTTTAGAAGCGGGAGCTTACGAGCAGTACGTC. This translates into CASSLEAGAYEQYV.

Judged by abundance, this clone is medium-sized (0.01 to 0.1%). The rearrangement joins TRBV12-5 to TRBJ1-2; 9 positions match TRBD1. Per the germline V gene, CDR1 is LGHNT and CDR2 is FRNRAP. V lost 3 bases and J lost 2; bases outside the gene matches: 4. This CDR3 has 15 amino acids. This CDR3 is CASGFTTGGNYGYTF. DNA of the CDR3: TGTGCTAGTGGTTTTACGACAGGGGGAAACTATGGCTACACCTTC.

This clone was recorded many times. The chain uses TRBV6-5 and TRBJ2-3; 10 nucleotides agree with TRBD2. Germline CDR1 reads MNHEY; CDR2 reads SVGAGI. The CDR3 loop spans 17 amino acids. V lost 2 bases, J lost 6 bases, and 11 bases stayed unmatched. CDR3: CASSYALSGGNIDTQYF. The CDR3 coding sequence is TGTGCCAGCAGTTACGCCCTTAGCGGGGGGAACATTGATACGCAGTATTTT.

This clone ranks as medium-sized. The rearrangement joins TRBV30 to TRBJ2-7, with D perhaps TRBD1 or TRBD2 (5 bases each). Looked up from germline, CDR1 is GTSNPN and CDR2 is SVGIG (reference sequence). The V end was cut by 2 bases, the J end by 0 bases, with 11 bases between. There are 14 residues in the CDR3. In DNA form, the CDR3 reads TGTGCCTGGAGTAGGGGAACTAGCTCCTACGAGCAGTACTTC. This translates into CAWSRGTSSYEQYF.

This clone came up many times. The CDR3 region is CASSPWLRREVETQYF. The CDR3 DNA reads as TGTGCCAGCAGCCCTTGGTTAAGGCGGGAGGTGGAGACCCAGTACTTC. The chain employs TRBV11-2 and TRBJ2-5; TRBD2 matches 8 bases. Germline CDR1 SGHAT, CDR2 FQNNGV. The CDR3 sequence is 16 residues long. The V gene end was trimmed by 5 bases and the J gene end by 5 bases; junction bases not matched to a gene: 13.

This clone showed up just a few times. The J gene is TRBJ2-2, the V gene TRBV27; 10 bases align to TRBD2. With V trimmed by 7 bases and J by 4 bases, 6 bases remained unmatched. Germline V gives CDR1 MNHEY, CDR2 SMNVEV (reference sequence). The CDR3 is made up of 15 amino acids. The CDR3 loop is CASTRLAGLTGELFF. CDR3 sequence (DNA): TGTGCCAGCACTAGACTAGCGGGCCTCACCGGGGAGCTGTTTTTT.

This clone was seen ten or more times. The gene calls are TRBV30 and TRBJ1-2; possibly TRBD1 for D (5 bases). Germline V lookup: CDR1 GTSNPN, CDR2 SVGIG (reference sequence). Between the trimmed V and J ends, which lost 2 bases and 4 bases, there was a span of 14 bases. CDR3 size: 14 residues. DNA for the CDR3: TGTGCCTGGAGTCCAAGGGGCAGACTCTATGGCTACACCTTC. This translates into CAWSPRGRLYGYTF.

This clone was seen repeatedly, ten times or more. A much larger clone lies one base from this, so it may be a read error. CDR3 in DNA: TGTGCCAGCAGCTTAGCAGGGACTAGCAAGAATGAGCAGTTCTTC. Its translation: CASSLAGTSKNEQFF. The rearrangement joins TRBV7-2 to TRBJ2-1; 9 bases agree with TRBD2. The CDR3 has 15 amino acids. Germline V gene lookup returns CDR1 SGHTA and CDR2 FQGNSA. J was trimmed by 7 bases and V by 0 bases; bases with no gene match: 4. The full variable domain, in which reference TRBV7-2 and TRBJ2-1 provide the parts outside the CDR3, is GAGVSQSPSNKVTEKGKDVELRCDPISGHTALYWYRQSLGQGLEFLIYFQGNSAPDKSGLPSDRFSAERTGGSVSTLTIQRTQQEDSAVYLCASSLAGTSKNEQFFGPGTRLTVL.

This clone is judged medium-sized (0.01 to 0.1%). The chain joins TRBV25-1 to TRBJ2-7, with a tentative D call TRBD1 (6 bases). Trimming stripped 6 bases from V and 3 bases from J, with 12 bases between. CDR1 and CDR2 from the germline V gene are MGHDK and SYGVNS. This CDR3 has 13 amino acids. CDR3 protein: CASSASGVYEQYF. Here the CDR3 DNA reads TGTGCCAGCAGCGCTTCAGGGGTCTACGAGCAGTACTTC.

In its sample, this clone was seen a few times. The genes are TRBV6-1 and TRBJ2-7, with 7 bases fitting TRBD1. Germline CDR1 reads MNHNS; CDR2 reads SASEGT. This CDR3 spans 14 amino acids. V gave up 8 bases and J gave up 6 bases; unmatched junction bases: 13. The CDR3 DNA reads TGTGCCAGCCCAGGGCGAGGGGGCCTCGGCGAGCAGTACTTC. Amino acid sequence: CASPGRGGLGEQYF.

The sample holds many counts of this clone. This chain joins TRBV6-2 or TRBV6-3 and TRBJ1-5; TRBD1 aligns across 10 bases. The CDR3 is 16 residues long. Germline CDR1 and CDR2: MNHEY and SVGEGT. V was pared by 2 bases and J by 3 bases, with 4 bases of the junction left unmatched. CDR3 DNA sequence: TGTGCCAGCAGTTACGGGACAGGGGTGAACAATCAGCCCCAGCATTTT. Residues: CASSYGTGVNNQPQHF.

This clone showed up many times. The chain combines TRBV20-1 with TRBJ1-6; D gene ambiguous. With 4 bases removed from V and 0 bases from J, the gap between germline ends came to 13 bases. Germline V gene sequence: CDR1 DFQATT, CDR2 SNEGSKA (reference sequence). The CDR3 is made up of 16 amino acids. The CDR3 DNA reads as TGCAGTGCTAATTTCCCCTTGAGCTCCTATAATTCACCCCTCCACTTT. Amino acids: CSANFPLSSYNSPLHF.

The sample holds many counts of this clone. This may be a read error: a much more frequent sequence differs by one nucleotide. The chain recombines TRBV15 with TRBJ1-4; D ambiguous. From germline, CDR1 is LNHNV and CDR2 YYDKDF (reference sequence). The CDR3 runs 12 residues. This CDR3 reads CATSRYQEKLSF. In nucleotides, the CDR3 is TGTGCCACCAGCAGGTATCAGGAAAAACTGTCTTTT.